What follows are 10 T cell receptor beta chains derived from one specimen sequenced in a study of identical twins. TCRdb ran MiXCR on the 5' RACE reads and lists one entry per CDR3 protein. The sample holds roughly 200,000 distinct CDR3 sequences, 7.5% seen once. These records were also assigned to another study, of yellow fever vaccine responses in identical twins.

The sample consisted of memory (CD45RO+) T cells sorted from blood. All receptors derive from a woman in her late teens or twenties in good health.

This clonotype has ten or more counts. The chain recombines TRBV10-3 with TRBJ2-2, with 8 bases identical to TRBD2. V was pared by 5 bases and J by 0 bases, with 2 bases of the junction left unmatched. This CDR3 region has 15 residues. The germline gives CDR1 ENHRY, CDR2 SYGVKD. The CDR3 nucleotides are TGTGCCATCAGTCCGGGACTAGCGAACACCGGGGAGCTGTTTTTT. Its protein is CAISPGLANTGELFF.

This clonotype occurred many times. The chain combines TRBV3-1 with TRBJ2-1; 9 bases fit TRBD2. Germline assignment: CDR1 LGHDT and CDR2 YNNKEL (reference sequence). V shed 5 bases, J shed 9 bases, and the junction held 8 bases outside the gene matches. The CDR3 covers 14 residues. Written as DNA, the CDR3 is TGTGCCAGCAGCGTAGCGGGGGACCTGGGTGAGCAGTTCTTC. Protein product: CASSVAGDLGEQFF.

This clonotype was observed once. The chain is built from TRBV15 and TRBJ1-6, with D perhaps matching TRBD1 (6 bases). Trimming stripped 0 bases from V and 5 bases from J, with 11 bases between. Germline CDR1 is LNHNV and CDR2 is YYDKDF (reference sequence). The CDR3 contains 16 residues. CDR3 sequence reads: CATSRDRQANNSPLHF. CDR3 bases: TGTGCCACCAGCAGAGATCGACAGGCCAATAATTCACCCCTCCACTTT.

This clonotype appeared many times. The chain joins TRBV11-2 to TRBJ2-7; D might be TRBD1 (5 bases). The V end was cut by 5 bases, the J end by 3 bases, with 14 bases between. The CDR3 length is 14 residues. From germline, CDR1 is SGHAT and CDR2 FQNNGV. The CDR3 region has the DNA TGTGCCAGCAGCGCAGGTACAGGAAGCTACGAGCAGTACTTC. It codes for CASSAGTGSYEQYF. Looking up the rest from reference TRBV11-2 and TRBJ2-7 gives the full variable domain: EAGVAQSPRYKIIEKRQSVAFWCNPISGHATLYWYQQILGQGPKLLIQFQNNGVVDDSQLPKDRFSAERLKGVDSTLKIQPAKLEDSAVYLCASSAGTGSYEQYFGPGTRLTVT.

The sample holds a few counts of this clonotype. CDR3 sequence: CASSWVGTGGYNEQFF. The CDR3 region has the DNA TGTGCCAGCAGCTGGGTGGGGACAGGGGGCTACAATGAGCAGTTCTTC. The chain combines TRBV7-3 with TRBJ2-1; 11 bases line up with TRBD1. The junction had 5 bases not matched to a gene; V was cut back by 4 bases and J by 3 bases. Germline V lookup: CDR1 SGHTA, CDR2 FQGTGA. The CDR3 consists of 16 residues.

This clonotype was observed at least ten times. CDR3 in amino acids: CASSYSSLAQYF. The CDR3 DNA is TGTGCCAGCAGTTACTCCTCTCTGGCGCAGTATTTT. This chain connects TRBV6-2 or TRBV6-3 to TRBJ2-3; D is undetermined. CDR1 is MNHEY and CDR2 is SVGEGT in the germline V gene. The CDR3 sequence is 12 residues long. Trimming left V 0 bases short and J 10 bases short, with 8 bases between.

This clonotype was recorded a few times. The chain combines TRBV2 with TRBJ1-6, with 8 bases lining up with TRBD1. Looked up from germline, CDR1 is SNHLY and CDR2 is FYNNEI. Unmatched junction bases numbered 4, after V lost 3 bases and J lost 9 bases. This CDR3 has 14 amino acids. In nucleotides, the CDR3 is TGTGCCAGCAGTGATGACAGGGGTCCTTCACCCCTCCACTTT. It codes for CASSDDRGPSPLHF.

This clonotype was counted many times. The V gene is TRBV24-1, the J gene TRBJ2-1; 14 nucleotides match TRBD2. Germline trimming cut 9 bases from V and 8 bases from J; bases unmatched to any gene: 17. The CDR3 is 18 residues long. CDR1 KGHDR and CDR2 SFDVKD come from the germline V gene. For the CDR3, the DNA is TGTGCCACCCAGACTAGCGGGAGGGCCGGGAGGGCCTTGGATGAGCAGTTCTTC. Translated, it gives CATQTSGRAGRALDEQFF.

Many counts were recorded for this clonotype. The chain couples TRBV20-1 to TRBJ1-3; D is unclear. V was shortened by 2 bases and J by 0 bases, with 5 bases between the two germline ends. Per germline, CDR1 DFQATT and CDR2 SNEGSKA (reference sequence). This CDR3 comprises 13 residues. The CDR3 reads CSARWGSGNTIYF. CDR3 in DNA: TGCAGTGCTAGATGGGGCTCTGGAAACACCATATATTTT.

V usage is TRBV13 and J usage is TRBJ2-7; possibly TRBD2 for D (6 bases). V lost 0 bases, J lost 6 bases, and 12 bases lay in between. Looked up from germline, CDR1 is PRHDT and CDR2 is FYEKMQ (reference sequence). This CDR3 spans 14 amino acids. DNA for the CDR3: TGTGCCAGCAGCTTAGGCGGGAGTTATTTCGAGCAGTACTTC. It is translated as CASSLGGSYFEQYF.